The clone carrying this TCR beta chain was counted at least ten times. Its specificity is not known. Trimming stripped 6 bases from V and 0 bases from J, with 15 bases between. The CDR3 has 15 amino acids. From germline, CDR1 is MGHDK and CDR2 SYGVNS. These data come from a study of cytomegalovirus exposure and HLA in healthy donors. About the research overall: The approximately 130 validation repertoires and the approximately 690 first-cohort repertoires shared a platform, a later analysis reported. Study-level findings and limits: Accounts indicate the classifier identified cytomegalovirus status with strong specificity and sensitivity.

The table came from immunoSEQ multiplex PCR; TCRdb's copy has only in-frame clones and leaves some out. The sample lists about 240,000 clones; roughly 86% were seen once. Material for sequencing was PBMCs. V gene TRBV25-1 combines with J gene TRBJ2-7; weak D call: TRBD2 (7 bases). The TCR originated in a young woman in good health and CMV-seropositive. The DNA for the CDR3 is TGTGCCAGCAGCACTGGGGGGGCTAGCTCCTACGAGCAGTACTTC. It specifies CASSTGGASSYEQYF.